Detailed here is one T cell receptor (beta chain). This sample was taken from a study of cytomegalovirus exposure and HLA in healthy donors. PCR used 60 Vbeta primers and 13 Jbeta primers. Some clones are missing from TCRdb's copy, which holds only in-frame ones; the method was immunoSEQ multiplex PCR. The table counts fewer than 75,000 clones; approximately 16% lies in the top ten. V lost 6 bases to trimming and J lost 7 bases, with 16 bases between them. From germline, CDR1 is LGHNA and CDR2 YSLEER. The CDR3 contains 14 residues. Sequencing was carried out using PBMCs. The J gene is TRBJ2-1, the V gene TRBV4-3; tentative D call: TRBD1 (5 bases). The sequence came from a boy aged 5-17 years in good health and CMV-seronegative. The CDR3 nucleotides are TGCGCCAGCAGTAACCAAGATCCAGGGAATGAGCAGTTCTTC. Translated, it gives CASSNQDPGNEQFF.